The clone carrying this T cell receptor (beta chain) was detected a few times. Its antigen is as yet unknown. The data were obtained in a study of T-cell memory formation after mild COVID-19. TCRdb passed the 5' RACE reads through MiXCR, listing each CDR3 protein once. The sample records 130,000 to 150,000 distinct CDR3 sequences, around 21% being singletons. Overall study results and limits: Several responding clones turned up in pre-infection memory, indicating that cross-reactive memory may have taken part. Researchers report contracting CD4+ clones mostly in CM and EM, with CD8+ clones in EMRA. For second-wave clones that peaked at day 37, SARS-CoV-2 specificity went unverified.

The CDR3 sequence is 15 residues long. Germline CDR1 SGHTA, CDR2 FQGNSA. After removal of 5 bases from V and 5 bases from J, the junction contained 11 bases not matched to a gene. The receptor's source is an adult woman who had mild COVID-19 (a few samples of this study predate the infection). Cell type and time point are not known. The material sequenced was PBMCs or a T cell subset sorted from them (not recorded which). J is TRBJ1-1 and V is TRBV7-2, with 7 positions matching TRBD1. As DNA, the CDR3 is TGTGCCAGCAGCGACGGGCGACAGGGAGGGACTGAAGCTTTCTTT. This codes for CASSDGRQGGTEAFF.